One sample yielded the 20 T cell receptor beta chains listed below, sequenced in a study of shared clonotypes between healthy human individuals. The naive CD8 fraction comprised CD45RO-negative cells positively selected for CCR7 and excluded terminally differentiated effector memory CD45RA+ cells. Clones were read by immunoSEQ multiplex PCR, and TCRdb kept only the in-frame ones, dropping some. The sample consists of roughly 2,000,000 clones, about 93% of them appearing once. Material: naive CD8+ T cells from PBMCs. These receptors were taken from a man aged 18 to 30 in good health. Some clones in this sample may be carry-over from other donors' samples.

To note about this clone: Additional DNA sequences in this sample encode the identical CDR3. The chain uses TRBV7-9 and TRBJ2-7, with D possibly matching TRBD1 (6 bases). The V end lost 1 base, the J end lost 3 bases, and 10 bases lay between the germline ends. In germline, CDR1 is SEHNR, CDR2 FQNEAQ (reference sequence). The CDR3 contains 14 residues. CDR3 residues: CASSLGGQLYEQYF. CDR3 coding DNA: TGTGCCAGCAGCTTAGGAGGACAGCTCTACGAGCAGTACTTC.

The J gene is TRBJ1-5, the V gene TRBV15; 7 bases line up with TRBD1. Germline-derived CDR1 and CDR2 are LNHNV and YYDKDF (reference sequence). Trimming took 4 bases from V and 7 from J; bases not matched to a gene: 10. The CDR3 sequence is 15 residues long. The CDR3: CATSKEPGGGQPQHF. The CDR3 DNA is TGTGCCACCAGCAAGGAGCCAGGGGGTGGGCAGCCCCAGCATTTT.

The chain joins TRBV29-1 to TRBJ2-5, with 9 nucleotides matching TRBD1. The CDR3 extends over 17 amino acids. V lost 3 bases to trimming and J lost 2 bases; unmatched junction nucleotides: 13. CDR1 and CDR2 from the germline V gene are SQVTM and ANQGSEA. CDR3 bases: TGCAGCGTTGACGCCTATCATCCGGGACAGGGACAAGAGACCCAGTACTTC. Its translation: CSVDAYHPGQGQETQYF.

The rearrangement uses TRBV27 and TRBJ1-2; TRBD1 agrees at 9 bases. V shed 5 bases, J shed 5 bases, and the junction held 9 bases outside the gene matches. Germline CDR1 MNHEY, CDR2 SMNVEV (reference sequence). CDR3 length: 15 amino acids. CDR3 coding DNA: TGTGCCAGCAGTCCCTGGGACAGGGAAAAGTATGGCTACACCTTC. As protein: CASSPWDREKYGYTF.

The V gene is TRBV4-2, the J gene TRBJ2-7, with 7 bases matching TRBD2. V was pared by 0 bases and J by 5 bases, with 10 bases of the junction left unmatched. CDR3 length equals 16 residues. Germline CDR1 is LGHNA and CDR2 is YNFKEQ. The CDR3 loop reads CASSQDASGFPNEQYF. In DNA form, the CDR3 reads TGTGCCAGCAGCCAAGACGCTAGCGGTTTCCCCAACGAGCAGTACTTC.

The chain is built from TRBV5-1 and TRBJ1-3; 7 bases are a match to TRBD1. CDR1 and CDR2 (germline): SGHRS, YFSETQ. The V gene end was trimmed by 2 bases and the J gene end by 0 bases; junction bases not matched to a gene: 5. The CDR3 extends over 16 amino acids. The CDR3 spells CASSFSGTDSGNTIYF. In nucleotides, the CDR3 is TGCGCCAGCAGCTTTTCAGGGACAGACTCTGGAAACACCATATATTTT.

With respect to this clone: The same CDR3 is also encoded by other DNA sequences in this sample. The V and J genes are TRBV19 and TRBJ2-7; D is tentatively TRBD1 or TRBD2 (5 bases each). The CDR3 sequence is 14 residues long. Germline loops: CDR1 LNHDA, CDR2 SQIVND (reference sequence). Trimming removed 6 bases at V and 3 bases at J, with 15 bases between. The CDR3 protein is CASSPGTGLYEQYF. CDR3 sequence (DNA): TGTGCCAGTAGCCCTGGGACGGGTCTCTACGAGCAGTACTTC.

The chain joins TRBV5-5 to TRBJ1-5; no clear D. The germline V and J ends were trimmed by 1 base and 5 bases, with 7 bases remaining between them. This CDR3 comprises 13 residues. Germline V lookup: CDR1 SGHKS, CDR2 YYEKEE (reference sequence). The CDR3 bases are TGTGCCAGCAGCTTGAGTGGTCATCAGCCCCAGCATTTT. This gives the protein CASSLSGHQPQHF.

This chain joins TRBV15 and TRBJ2-7, with a weak D call TRBD2 (5 bases). Germline values: CDR1 LNHNV, CDR2 YYDKDF (reference sequence). There are 15 residues in the CDR3. V lost 1 base and J lost 5, with 15 bases in between. The CDR3, as DNA: TGTGCCACCAGCAGAGGAACGGAGGCCCACCACGAGCAGTACTTC. It yields the protein CATSRGTEAHHEQYF.

The V call is TRBV6-6, the J call TRBJ1-3; D gene uncertain. V gave up 3 bases and J gave up 8 bases, with 8 bases separating them. The CDR3 is 12 amino acids. CDR1 and CDR2 (germline): MNHNY, SVGAGI (reference sequence). CDR3 DNA sequence: TGTGCCAGCAGTTATGGGTTTGACACCATATATTTT. This codes for CASSYGFDTIYF.

The chain recombines TRBV5-4 with TRBJ2-7; TRBD1 matches 8 bases. The ends lost 4 bases at V and 3 bases at J; junction bases unmatched: 6. Looked up from germline, CDR1 is SGHNT and CDR2 is YYREEE (reference sequence). The CDR3 is 14 amino acids. CDR3 DNA sequence: TGTGCCAGCAGCCGAAAGGACAGGGACTACGAGCAGTACTTC. This translates into CASSRKDRDYEQYF.

This clone was recorded only once. This chain connects TRBV29-1 to TRBJ1-4, with a possible D match to TRBD1 (5 bases). The V end was cut by 1 base, the J end by 7 bases, with 16 bases between. This CDR3 has 15 residues. Germline values: CDR1 SQVTM, CDR2 ANQGSEA. The CDR3 spells CSVEGWGYESEKLFF. For the CDR3, the DNA is TGCAGCGTTGAAGGGTGGGGCTATGAGTCTGAAAAACTGTTTTTT.

A remark on this clone: In the same sample, other DNA sequences code for this CDR3. The chain combines TRBV5-4 with TRBJ1-3, with unresolved D. CDR3 size: 14 residues. Trimming removed 1 base from V and 1 base from J, with 6 bases in between. Per the germline V gene, CDR1 is SGHNT and CDR2 is YYREEE (reference sequence). Here the CDR3 DNA reads TGTGCCAGCAGCTTGTCGGGATCTGGAAACACCATATATTTT. Protein product: CASSLSGSGNTIYF.

This rearrangement joins TRBV28 to TRBJ2-1; 14 positions agree with TRBD2. The CDR3 is made up of 14 amino acids. V lost 5 bases to trimming and J lost 14 bases; unmatched junction nucleotides: 8. Germline V lookup: CDR1 MDHEN, CDR2 SYDVKM. CDR3 sequence (DNA): TGTGCCAGCAGTCCGGGACTAGCGGGAGTGGAAAAGTTCTTC. Its translation is CASSPGLAGVEKFF.

This sequence joins TRBV11-2 and TRBJ2-2; 10 bases align to TRBD2. This CDR3 comprises 17 residues. J gave up 2 bases and V 1 base, and 4 bases lay outside the gene matches. In germline, CDR1 is SGHAT, CDR2 FQNNGV. CDR3 residues: CASSLGLAGANTGELFF. CDR3 nucleotides: TGTGCCAGCAGCTTAGGTCTAGCGGGAGCTAACACCGGGGAGCTGTTTTTT.

The chain links TRBV11-2 to TRBJ2-1; D unclear. V was clipped by 2 bases and J by 10 bases, with 9 bases between them. From germline, CDR1 is SGHAT and CDR2 FQNNGV. This CDR3 comprises 12 residues. The CDR3 reads CASSLIPREQFF. The CDR3 nucleotides read TGTGCCAGCAGCTTAATTCCGAGGGAGCAGTTCTTC.

The V gene is TRBV19, the J gene TRBJ2-1; the D is unclear. The CDR3 has 13 residues. Trimming left V 1 base short and J 6 bases short, with 7 bases between. Germline V gene sequence: CDR1 LNHDA, CDR2 SQIVND (reference sequence). In DNA, the CDR3 is TGTGCCAGTAGTATAGGTCAGTCCAATGAGCAGTTCTTC. This translates into CASSIGQSNEQFF.

The J gene is TRBJ2-7, the V gene TRBV27, with TRBD1 as a possible D gene (6 bases). V was shortened by 6 bases and J by 3 bases, with 12 bases between the two germline ends. CDR1 and CDR2 from the germline V gene are MNHEY and SMNVEV (reference sequence). The CDR3 totals 13 residues. The CDR3, as DNA: TGTGCCAGCAGCCCCAACAGGGTCTACGAGCAGTACTTC. It specifies CASSPNRVYEQYF.

CDR3 loop: CASRYRGTYEQYF. Here the CDR3 DNA reads TGTGCCAGCAGGTACAGGGGGACTTACGAGCAGTACTTC. The chain links TRBV27 to TRBJ2-7; 8 bases are a match to TRBD1. V gave up 6 bases and J gave up 4 bases; unmatched junction bases: 5. Germline-derived CDR1 and CDR2 are MNHEY and SMNVEV (reference sequence). This CDR3 spans 13 amino acids.

The J gene is TRBJ2-7, the V gene TRBV2; weak D call: TRBD2 (6 bases). The CDR3 covers 14 residues. With 3 bases removed from V and 4 bases from J, the gap between germline ends came to 13 bases. Per germline, CDR1 SNHLY and CDR2 FYNNEI. The CDR3 region is CASSEGLLVYEQYF. For the CDR3, the DNA is TGTGCCAGCAGTGAGGGACTCTTAGTATACGAGCAGTACTTC. Using reference TRBV2 and TRBJ2-7 for the parts outside the CDR3, the full variable domain is EPEVTQTPSHQVTQMGQEVILRCVPISNHLYFYWYRQILGQKVEFLVSFYNNEISEKSEIFDDQFSVERPDGSNFTLKIRSTKLEDSAMYFCASSEGLLVYEQYFGPGTRLTVT.